This TCR beta chain stems from a study of blood T cell repertoires in COVID-19. Individuals in the exposed group had encountered a COVID-19 case within 2 weeks preceding study entry. Using immunoSEQ multiplex PCR, the repertoire was profiled, and TCRdb retains in-frame clones only, with some absent. The table records a few hundred thousand clones, roughly 90% of them present only once. This CDR3 has 15 residues. In germline, CDR1 is SGDLS, CDR2 YYNGEE. Trimming removed 1 base from V and 5 bases from J; junction bases left unmatched: 7. Material for sequencing was PBMCs or T cells enriched from blood (not recorded which). The source of this sequence is a woman in her late teens or twenties who had been exposed to COVID-19. This chain links TRBV9 with TRBJ2-5, with 8 bases that match TRBD2. CDR3 residues: CASSVTTGGPETQYF. DNA of the CDR3: TGTGCCAGCAGCGTAACAACGGGGGGGCCGGAGACCCAGTACTTC.